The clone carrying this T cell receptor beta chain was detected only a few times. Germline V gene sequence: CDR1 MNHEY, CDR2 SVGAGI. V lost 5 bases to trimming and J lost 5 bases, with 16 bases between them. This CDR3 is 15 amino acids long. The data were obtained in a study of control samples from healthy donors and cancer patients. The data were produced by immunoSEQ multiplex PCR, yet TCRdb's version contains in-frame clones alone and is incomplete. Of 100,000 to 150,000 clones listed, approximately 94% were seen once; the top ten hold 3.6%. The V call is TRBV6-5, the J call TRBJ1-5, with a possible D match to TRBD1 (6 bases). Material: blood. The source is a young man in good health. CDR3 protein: CASSPPGGAHQPQHF. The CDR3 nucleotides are TGTGCCAGCAGTCCGCCCGGGGGGGCTCATCAGCCCCAGCATTTT.